This TCR beta chain came from a study of control samples from healthy donors and cancer patients. Trimming shortened V by 0 bases and J by 2 bases, and 11 bases separated the two germline ends. There are 15 residues in the CDR3. Germline V gene lookup returns CDR1 SGDLS and CDR2 YYNGEE. The assay was immunoSEQ multiplex PCR, and TCRdb's table has in-frame clones only and misses some. There are approximately 52,000 clones in the sample; about 96% occur only once, and 1.1% lies in the top ten. This clone was seen only once. This sequence originates from a woman younger than 30 in good health. The chain combines TRBV9 with TRBJ1-2; no clear D gene. Sequencing input: blood. CDR3 amino acids: CASSVGVGRNYGYTF. The CDR3 region has the DNA TGTGCCAGCAGCGTAGGAGTGGGTCGGAACTATGGCTACACCTTC.